A single sample gave rise to the 29 T cell receptor beta chains below, sequenced in a study of cytomegalovirus exposure and HLA in healthy donors. The PCR made use of 60 Vbeta and 13 Jbeta primers. The repertoire was sequenced with immunoSEQ multiplex PCR; TCRdb's copy has only in-frame clones and lacks some. Here the sample spans 200,000 to 250,000 clones, more than 85% being singletons. The sequenced sample was PBMCs. The origin of the receptors is a young woman in good health and CMV-seronegative.

This clone was recorded only once. The chain combines TRBV5-6 with TRBJ1-2; TRBD1 agrees at 9 bases. The CDR3 spans 15 residues. Germline CDR1 SGHDT, CDR2 YYEEEE. Trimming at V came to 5 bases and at J to 5 bases, leaving 10 bases not matched to a gene. The CDR3 sequence: CASRWGQGSAYGYTF. The CDR3 DNA reads as TGTGCCAGCAGGTGGGGACAGGGAAGTGCTTATGGCTACACCTTC.

The CDR3 DNA sequence: TGCGCCAGCTCGACGGGACTGCCCTCGGATGAGCAGTTCTTC. This sequence encodes CASSTGLPSDEQFF. The genes are TRBV5-1 and TRBJ2-1; D might be TRBD2 (6 bases). This CDR3 has 14 amino acids. Trimming stripped 7 bases from V and 8 bases from J, with 19 bases between. Germline CDR1 reads SGHRS; CDR2 reads YFSETQ.

This chain uses TRBV5-1 with TRBJ2-5, with no clear D. Trimming took off 3 bases at V and 6 bases at J, with 18 bases between the two ends. Per the germline V gene, CDR1 is SGHRS and CDR2 is YFSETQ. CDR3 length: 15 amino acids. The CDR3 sequence: CASSSTAGSVKTQYF. The CDR3, as DNA: TGCGCCAGCAGCTCTACCGCCGGGTCGGTGAAGACCCAGTACTTC.

The V call is TRBV5-6, the J call TRBJ2-7; D gene uncertain. V lost 2 bases and J lost 1, with 7 bases in between. CDR1 is SGHDT, CDR2 YYEEEE, per germline. The length of the CDR3 is 13 residues. In DNA form, the CDR3 reads TGTGCCAGCAGCTTAGTGAGGTCCTACGAGCAGTACTTC. Amino acids: CASSLVRSYEQYF.

The chain couples TRBV29-1 to TRBJ2-7; 7 bases line up with TRBD1. Germline CDR1 is SQVTM and CDR2 is ANQGSEA. Trimming at V came to 6 bases and at J to 5 bases, leaving 4 bases not matched to a gene. The CDR3 runs to 11 residues. The CDR3 sequence: CSVGQTHEQYF. The CDR3 DNA reads as TGCAGCGTGGGACAGACTCACGAGCAGTACTTC.

Here the CDR3 reads CASSLDRDFYEQYF. The CDR3 DNA follows: TGCGCCAGCAGCCTAGACAGGGATTTCTACGAGCAGTACTTC. The chain combines TRBV5-1 with TRBJ2-7; TRBD1 agrees at 7 bases. Unmatched junction bases numbered 7, after V lost 4 bases and J lost 3 bases. Looked up from germline, CDR1 is SGHRS and CDR2 is YFSETQ. This CDR3 has 14 residues.

The CDR3 reads CASSLGAGDLYEQYF. The CDR3 coding sequence is TGCGCCAGCAGCTTGGGAGCGGGAGATTTATACGAGCAGTACTTC. This sequence joins TRBV5-1 and TRBJ2-7; 8 nucleotides line up with TRBD2. The junction had 6 bases not matched to a gene; V was cut back by 0 bases and J by 4 bases. The CDR3 spans 15 residues. Germline V CDR1 and CDR2: SGHRS, YFSETQ.

V and J are TRBV5-1 and TRBJ1-2; 7 nucleotides line up with TRBD1. After removal of 3 bases from V and 5 bases from J, the junction contained 7 bases not matched to a gene. Germline CDR1 reads SGHRS; CDR2 reads YFSETQ. The CDR3 runs to 14 residues. The DNA for the CDR3 is TGCGCCAGCAGCTGGGACAGCCCCCTTTATGGCTACACCTTC. Translation gives CASSWDSPLYGYTF.

The chain employs TRBV6-6 and TRBJ2-7; perhaps TRBD1 as D (6 bases). Per the germline V gene, CDR1 is MNHNY and CDR2 is SVGAGI (reference sequence). Trimming left V 0 bases short and J 3 bases short, with 9 bases between. CDR3 length equals 14 residues. The CDR3 sequence: CASSYSTDSYEQYF. CDR3 DNA sequence: TGTGCCAGCAGTTACTCGACGGACAGCTACGAGCAGTACTTC.

As DNA, the CDR3 is TGTGCCAGCAGAGCGCTCGGACAGGCCTACGAGCAGTACTTC. It codes for CASRALGQAYEQYF. The chain joins TRBV27 to TRBJ2-7; 7 nucleotides align to TRBD1. CDR3 length: 14 residues. Germline assignment: CDR1 MNHEY and CDR2 SMNVEV (reference sequence). Trimming removed 6 bases from V and 2 bases from J; junction bases left unmatched: 7.

The chain joins TRBV29-1 to TRBJ2-7; D uncertain. Trimming took off 4 bases at V and 3 bases at J, with 10 bases between the two ends. In germline, CDR1 is SQVTM, CDR2 ANQGSEA. The CDR3 has 12 amino acids. The DNA of the CDR3 is TGCAGCGTTGGACTCAGCCTCTACGAGCAGTACTTC. It yields the protein CSVGLSLYEQYF.

This chain joins TRBV4-1 and TRBJ2-3, with D possibly being TRBD1 (6 bases). The CDR3 consists of 15 residues. CDR1 and CDR2 from the germline V gene are MGHRA and YSYEKL. V lost 4 bases and J lost 5, with 16 bases in between. CDR3 protein: CASSPTGSVLDTQYF. The CDR3 nucleotides read TGCGCCAGCAGCCCCACAGGGTCGGTCTTAGATACGCAGTATTTT.

The chain links TRBV9 to TRBJ2-7, with TRBD1 identical over 7 bases. V gave up 4 bases and J gave up 3 bases; unmatched junction bases: 10. This CDR3 has 15 amino acids. Germline CDR1 and CDR2: SGDLS and YYNGEE. CDR3: CASSPTTGPYYEQYF. The DNA for the CDR3 is TGTGCCAGCAGCCCGACGACAGGGCCCTACTACGAGCAGTACTTC.

The J gene is TRBJ1-5, the V gene TRBV6-1; D might be TRBD1 (6 bases). The V end lost 10 bases, the J end lost 4 bases, and 17 bases lay between the germline ends. Germline values: CDR1 MNHNS, CDR2 SASEGT. This CDR3 has 14 amino acids. The CDR3 region is CATLGQTENQPQHF. The CDR3 DNA is TGTGCCACCCTAGGACAGACTGAAAATCAGCCCCAGCATTTT.

V is TRBV5-1 and J is TRBJ2-5, with TRBD2 identical over 7 bases. CDR1 and CDR2 from the germline V gene are SGHRS and YFSETQ. Trimming cost V 0 bases and J 2 bases; bases outside gene matches: 4. This CDR3 spans 15 amino acids. The CDR3 loop reads CASSLEWRGQETQYF. The CDR3 region has the DNA TGCGCCAGCAGCTTGGAATGGCGGGGGCAAGAGACCCAGTACTTC.

This chain links TRBV7-2 with TRBJ1-3; a possible D gene is TRBD1 (6 bases). Germline CDR1 is SGHTA and CDR2 is FQGNSA. The CDR3 is 14 amino acids. Trimming removed 1 base from V and 4 bases from J, with 8 bases in between. Here the CDR3 reads CASSLDRAGNTIYF. The CDR3 nucleotides read TGTGCCAGCAGCTTAGACAGGGCAGGAAACACCATATATTTT. Full variable domain (remainder filled in from reference TRBV7-2 and TRBJ1-3): GAGVSQSPSNKVTEKGKDVELRCDPISGHTALYWYRQSLGQGLEFLIYFQGNSAPDKSGLPSDRFSAERTGGSVSTLTIQRTQQEDSAVYLCASSLDRAGNTIYFGEGSWLTVV.

The J gene is TRBJ2-5, the V gene TRBV15, with D possibly TRBD2 on 5 matching bases. CDR3 length: 14 residues. V was pared by 0 bases and J by 4 bases, with 9 bases between. The germline V gene encodes CDR1 LNHNV and CDR2 YYDKDF (reference sequence). CDR3 DNA: TGTGCCACCAGCAGAGATCTGGGGAGAGAGACCCAGTACTTC. Residues: CATSRDLGRETQYF.

J is TRBJ1-2 and V is TRBV5-4; 8 positions agree with TRBD1. Germline-derived CDR1 and CDR2 are SGHNT and YYREEE (reference sequence). This CDR3 contains 13 residues. V shed 5 bases and J 5 bases; nucleotides not matched to a gene: 5. CDR3 sequence reads: CASRPGQGYGYTF. The CDR3 DNA follows: TGTGCCAGCAGACCCGGACAGGGATATGGCTACACCTTC.

Details on this clone: A read error may produce the germline difference seen at one junction end. The genes are TRBV6-5 and TRBJ2-7, with TRBD1 matching 9 bases. CDR3 size: 13 residues. Germline assignment: CDR1 MNHEY and CDR2 SVGAGI. CDR3 DNA sequence: TGTGCCAGCAGTTACTCTGCTCGGGACAGGGTGAACTTC. It codes for CASSYSARDRVNF.

The chain carries TRBV7-9 and TRBJ1-1; possibly TRBD1 for D (5 bases). The CDR3 is 13 residues long. Germline V gene lookup returns CDR1 SEHNR and CDR2 FQNEAQ (reference sequence). V lost 6 bases and J lost 4, with 12 bases in between. The CDR3 sequence is CASRLGEGTEAFF. Written as DNA, the CDR3 is TGTGCCAGCAGGTTGGGGGAGGGCACTGAAGCTTTCTTT.

The chain employs TRBV19 and TRBJ2-5; 8 bases line up with TRBD2. With V trimmed by 3 bases and J by 4 bases, 4 bases remained unmatched. The CDR3 extends over 14 amino acids. Per the germline V gene, CDR1 is LNHDA and CDR2 is SQIVND (reference sequence). CDR3 DNA sequence: TGTGCCAGTAGTATCAGTCTAGCGGGAGAGACCCAGTACTTC. It codes for CASSISLAGETQYF.

The rearrangement joins TRBV7-9 to TRBJ1-4, with 7 bases matching TRBD1. The CDR3 extends over 15 amino acids. The germline CDR1 and CDR2 sequences are SEHNR and FQNEAQ (reference sequence). J gave up 5 bases and V 5 bases, and 8 bases lay outside the gene matches. CDR3 region: CASSPGGQTNEKLFF. The DNA for the CDR3 is TGTGCCAGCAGCCCCGGGGGACAGACCAATGAAAAACTGTTTTTT.

The sample holds one count of this clone. The chain uses TRBV7-2 and TRBJ1-2, with D perhaps TRBD1 (5 bases). The CDR3 consists of 14 residues. Germline-derived CDR1 and CDR2 are SGHTA and FQGNSA. V was cut by 0 bases and J by 8 bases, with 13 bases left in between. CDR3 DNA: TGTGCCAGCAGCTTAGCGCAAGGGGCCCCGGGCTACACCTTC. Translated: CASSLAQGAPGYTF.

This clone came up a few times. The rearrangement links TRBV9 to TRBJ2-1, with TRBD2 matching over 9 bases. J gave up 6 bases and V 0 bases, and 7 bases lay outside the gene matches. The CDR3 consists of 16 residues. CDR1 is SGDLS and CDR2 is YYNGEE in the germline V gene. The CDR3 DNA follows: TGTGCCAGCAGCGTAGTGATCGGCGGGAGGGTCAATGAGCAGTTCTTC. It specifies CASSVVIGGRVNEQFF.

This chain links TRBV11-2 with TRBJ1-4, with 8 bases that match TRBD1. The CDR3 is made up of 14 amino acids. In germline, CDR1 is SGHAT, CDR2 FQNNGV. V was clipped by 6 bases and J by 5 bases; unmatched bases: 5. The CDR3 DNA follows: TGTGCCAGCAGTCCTAGGACAGGGAATGAAAAACTGTTTTTT. Encoded protein: CASSPRTGNEKLFF.

This clone was detected only once. The chain is built from TRBV30 and TRBJ2-1; 9 bases match TRBD2. Trimming removed 3 bases from V and 0 bases from J; junction bases left unmatched: 12. This CDR3 comprises 18 residues. Germline CDR1 GTSNPN, CDR2 SVGIG (reference sequence). CDR3 residues: CAWRVTVQRGDSYNEQFF. The DNA of the CDR3 is TGTGCCTGGAGAGTCACGGTCCAGCGGGGGGACTCCTACAATGAGCAGTTCTTC.

The rearrangement uses TRBV5-4 and TRBJ2-7; D possibly corresponds to TRBD2 (7 bases). The germline V gene has CDR1 SGHNT and CDR2 YYREEE (reference sequence). Trimming cost V 4 bases and J 2 bases, with 13 bases left between them. The CDR3 has 14 amino acids. CDR3 sequence reads: CASSVSGTTYEQYF. CDR3 DNA: TGTGCCAGCAGCGTGAGCGGGACAACCTACGAGCAGTACTTC. Together with reference TRBV5-4 and TRBJ2-7, the CDR3 gives the full variable domain: ETGVTQSPTHLIKTRGQQVTLRCSSQSGHNTVSWYQQALGQGPQFIFQYYREEENGRGNFPPRFSGLQFPNYSSELNVNALELDDSALYLCASSVSGTTYEQYFGPGTRLTVT.

The chain links TRBV5-4 to TRBJ1-2; no reliable D call. V was clipped by 0 bases and J by 8 bases, with 11 bases between them. CDR3 length: 13 amino acids. Germline V gives CDR1 SGHNT, CDR2 YYREEE (reference sequence). This CDR3 reads CASSLDSPSGYTF. CDR3 nucleotide sequence: TGTGCCAGCAGCTTGGACTCTCCCTCCGGCTACACCTTC.

The chain couples TRBV10-2 to TRBJ2-3; 7 nucleotides match TRBD2. The CDR3 runs 13 residues. The germline CDR1 and CDR2 sequences are WSHSY and SAAADI. The V and J ends lost 8 bases and 1 base, in that order; junction bases with no gene match: 3. CDR3 nucleotide sequence: TGCGCCAGCGCGGGACTACGCACAGATACGCAGTATTTT. It translates to CASAGLRTDTQYF.